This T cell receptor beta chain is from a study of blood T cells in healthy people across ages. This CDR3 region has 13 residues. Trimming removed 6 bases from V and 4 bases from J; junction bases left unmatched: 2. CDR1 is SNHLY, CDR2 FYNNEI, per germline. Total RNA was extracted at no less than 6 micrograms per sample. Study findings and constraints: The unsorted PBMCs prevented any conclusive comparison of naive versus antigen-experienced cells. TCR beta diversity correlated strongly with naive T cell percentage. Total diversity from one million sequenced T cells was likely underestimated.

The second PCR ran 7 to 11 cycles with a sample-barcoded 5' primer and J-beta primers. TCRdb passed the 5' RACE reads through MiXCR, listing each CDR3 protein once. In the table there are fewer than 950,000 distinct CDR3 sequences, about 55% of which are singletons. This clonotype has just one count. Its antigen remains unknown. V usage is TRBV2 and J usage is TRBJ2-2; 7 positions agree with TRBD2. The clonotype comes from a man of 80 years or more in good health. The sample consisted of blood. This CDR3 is CASRLAVTGELFF. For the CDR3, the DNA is TGTGCCAGCAGGCTAGCGGTCACCGGGGAGCTGTTTTTT.